The T cell receptor beta chain described here comes from a study of cytomegalovirus exposure and HLA in healthy donors. Study results and limitations: In all likelihood, a cluster of highly shared sequence variants was a sequencing artifact.

This CDR3 comprises 14 residues. Germline-derived CDR1 and CDR2 are SGHTA and FQGTGA. J was trimmed by 10 bases and V by 5 bases; bases with no gene match: 12. The study ran its PCR with 60 Vbeta and 13 Jbeta primers. Measured with immunoSEQ multiplex PCR; TCRdb has only the in-frame clones, and not every one. The sample carries more than 100,000 clones, over 15% recorded once. Notes on this clone: What it binds is unknown.

The source material was PBMCs. The chain is built from TRBV7-3 and TRBJ2-7; 9 nucleotides agree with TRBD1. This sequence originates from a woman aged 18 to 35 in good health and CMV-seronegative. The CDR3 coding sequence is TGTGCCAGCAGCCCAGCTAGGGGACAGGGCCAACAGTACTTC. Amino acids: CASSPARGQGQQYF. Looking up the rest from reference TRBV7-3 and TRBJ2-7 gives the full variable domain: GAGVSQTPSNKVTEKGKYVELRCDPISGHTALYWYRQSLGQGPEFLIYFQGTGAADDSGLPNDRFFAVRPEGSVSTLKIQRTERGDSAVYLCASSPARGQGQQYFGPGTRLTVT.